The entry below gives a single T cell receptor (beta chain) sequence along with its context. This clonotype was seen a handful of times. Its antigen is unknown. Qualities for individual bases were not recorded, and no much larger clone is one base off. The entry originates in a study of molecular identifiers for immune sequencing clone quantification (dated by TCRdb to about 2018). Regarding the complete study: In a replicate experiment, RNA from about 19,000 or 110,000 naive CD8 T cells was split into five aliquots, four of which were sequenced. This methods study benchmarked molecular-identifier clustering-based TCR repertoire sequencing (MIDCIRS) and TCR RNA copy counting, using CD8 T cells to do so. What the authors observed across the whole study: The naive libraries included spiked-in Jurkat TCR RNA (around 10 copies' worth), and this RNA is not part of the donor repertoire. When barcode sub-clustering was left out, chimeric consensus sequences inflated TCR diversity, with chimeras reaching as high as 47%. Spiked-in Jurkat TCR RNA equivalent to a single cell was reported to be detectable even among 980,000 or so naive CD8 T cells. Highly expanded clone sizes could be underestimated because identical TCR molecules may share a barcode. Approximately 3.3 recovered TCR RNA copies per cell were obtained by modeling, versus approximately 9 by digital PCR, implying a capture efficiency of 30% to 35%. In CMV-specific effector cells, clones with more than 20 RNA copies contained over 99% of molecules, whereas in naive cells such clones contained under 1% of molecules.

Naive CD8 T cell libraries were made from around 20,000 to 1,000,000 sorted cells using 10%, 30% or 50% of purified RNA. On a BD FACSAria II, naive CD8 T cells were FACS-sorted as CD8+CD4-CCR7+CD45RA+ and collected into RLT Plus buffer. To test detection sensitivity, Jurkat RNA equivalent to ten TCR copies was spiked into samples of about 20,000-1,100,000 naive CD8 T cells. CD8 T cells were enriched using RosetteSep CD8+ T Cell Enrichment Cocktail and Ficoll-Paque, and the enriched cells then underwent ACK red cell lysis. The receptor library was made with PCR. The reads were generated on an Illumina HiSeq 4000. Preparation of bulk TCR libraries followed a previously described approach, with the TCR primers listed in Table S5. Purification of total RNA was performed with the Qiagen AllPrep DNA/RNA kit. Before analysis, reads from multiple sequencing runs of the same library were pooled. As for how the authors treated the data: Reads were retained only if their TCR constant sequence matched exactly, and those retained reads were trimmed to 150 nt and grouped according to their 12-nt molecular barcodes. Reads inside each barcode group were sub-clustered using a 15% Levenshtein threshold, and a quality-weighted consensus sequence was constructed for each RNA molecule. Non-functional sequences were filtered out, along with any lower-count sequence sitting one edit away from another sequence. On the basis of fitting two negative binomial distributions, barcode sub-clusters with fewer than 20% of the maximum read count were discarded. TCRdb trimmed public reads at Q25 via fastp, called clones via MiXCR and kept in-frame beta chains. Rows are unified per CDR3 protein, each entry keeping the most common DNA and genes. The V and J calls follow TCRdb's processing rather than the paper's. This sample gives about 640,000 distinct CDR3 sequences in total; just under 20% of them show up just once. Roughly 0.85% of the sample rests with the top ten.

The CDR3 contains 15 residues, cysteine and phenylalanine counted. The sequence is cut down to CDR3 DNA, 45 bases in frame from base 1. The germline V gene (reference sequence) yields SEHNR for CDR1 and FQNEAQ for CDR2. V loses 7 bases of germline sequence and J loses 4 bases, and the interval between the two ends is 16 bases. The source material was naive CD8+ T cells from blood, with Jurkat cell RNA spiked in. The sample's cell subset or site, from its label and the paper: FACS-sorted CD8+CD4-CCR7+CD45RA+ naive T cells. This TCR derives from a human donor in good health. Some libraries in this study had Jurkat cell RNA spiked in. The rearranged segments are TRBV7-9 and TRBJ2-2; the D region may be TRBD1 or TRBD2, each matching 6 bases equally. Here is the DNA: TGTGCCAGCATCCCGCACCGGGGGCGCACCGGGGAGCTGTTTTTT. Translated, this gives CASIPHRGRTGELFF.